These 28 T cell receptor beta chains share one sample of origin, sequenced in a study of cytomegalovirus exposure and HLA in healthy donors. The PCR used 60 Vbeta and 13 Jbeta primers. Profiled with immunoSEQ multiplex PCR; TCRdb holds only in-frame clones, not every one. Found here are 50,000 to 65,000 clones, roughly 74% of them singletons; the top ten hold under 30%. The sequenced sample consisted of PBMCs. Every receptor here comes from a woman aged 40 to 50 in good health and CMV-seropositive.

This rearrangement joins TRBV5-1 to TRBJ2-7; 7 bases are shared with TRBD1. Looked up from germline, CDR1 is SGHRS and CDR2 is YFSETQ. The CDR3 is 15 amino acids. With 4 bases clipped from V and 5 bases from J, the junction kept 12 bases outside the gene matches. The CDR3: CASSPRDSQGDEQYF. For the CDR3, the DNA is TGCGCCAGCAGCCCTAGGGACAGCCAAGGGGACGAGCAGTACTTC.

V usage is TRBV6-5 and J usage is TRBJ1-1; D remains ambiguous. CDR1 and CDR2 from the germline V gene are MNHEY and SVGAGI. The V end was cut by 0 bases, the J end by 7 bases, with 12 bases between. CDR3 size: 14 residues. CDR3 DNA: TGTGCCAGCAGTTACTCCTCGGGGTCGGGTGAAGCTTTCTTT. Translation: CASSYSSGSGEAFF.

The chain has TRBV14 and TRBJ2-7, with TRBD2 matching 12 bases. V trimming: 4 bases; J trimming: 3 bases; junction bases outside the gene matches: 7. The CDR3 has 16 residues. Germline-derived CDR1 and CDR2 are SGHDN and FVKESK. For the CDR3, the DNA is TGTGCCAGCAGCCGAGGACTAGCGGGGAATTTCTACGAGCAGTACTTC. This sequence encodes CASSRGLAGNFYEQYF.

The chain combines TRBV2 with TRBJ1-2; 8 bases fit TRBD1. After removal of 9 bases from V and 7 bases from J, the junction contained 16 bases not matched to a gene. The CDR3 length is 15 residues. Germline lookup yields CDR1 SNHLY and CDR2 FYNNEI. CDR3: CASNSGTGYYGGYTF. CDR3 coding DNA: TGTGCCAGTAACTCCGGGACAGGATATTATGGTGGCTACACCTTC.

The DNA of the CDR3 is TGTGCCAGCAGCTCTCGGACAGGGGGCGCGTCGGGGGAAAAACTGTTTTTT. The encoded protein is CASSSRTGGASGEKLFF. V usage is TRBV9 and J usage is TRBJ1-4; TRBD1 aligns across 11 bases. The CDR3 totals 17 residues. CDR1 and CDR2 (germline): SGDLS, YYNGEE. V shed 4 bases, J shed 8 bases, and the junction held 13 bases outside the gene matches.

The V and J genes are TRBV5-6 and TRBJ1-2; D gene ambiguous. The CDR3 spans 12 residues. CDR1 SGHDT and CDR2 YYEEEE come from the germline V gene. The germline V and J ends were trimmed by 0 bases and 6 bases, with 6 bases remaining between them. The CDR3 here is CASSLGGNGYTF. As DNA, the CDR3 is TGTGCCAGCAGCTTGGGAGGTAATGGCTACACCTTC.

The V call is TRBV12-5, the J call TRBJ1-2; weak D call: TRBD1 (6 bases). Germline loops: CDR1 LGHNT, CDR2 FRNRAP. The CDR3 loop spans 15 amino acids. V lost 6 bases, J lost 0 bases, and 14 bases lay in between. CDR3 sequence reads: CASGDDRRPNYGYTF. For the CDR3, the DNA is TGTGCTAGTGGCGATGACAGGAGACCTAACTATGGCTACACCTTC. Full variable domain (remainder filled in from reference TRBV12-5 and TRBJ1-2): DARVTQTPRHKVTEMGQEVTMRCQPILGHNTVFWYRQTMMQGLELLAYFRNRAPLDDSGMPKDRFSAEMPDATLATLKIQPSEPRDSAVYFCASGDDRRPNYGYTFGSGTRLTVV.

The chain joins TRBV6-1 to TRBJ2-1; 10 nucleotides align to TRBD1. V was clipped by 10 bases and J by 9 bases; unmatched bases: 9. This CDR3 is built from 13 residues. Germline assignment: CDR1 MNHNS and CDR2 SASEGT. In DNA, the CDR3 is TGTGCCAACGGACAGGGGGTTGGGGTTGAGCAGTTCTTC. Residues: CANGQGVGVEQFF.

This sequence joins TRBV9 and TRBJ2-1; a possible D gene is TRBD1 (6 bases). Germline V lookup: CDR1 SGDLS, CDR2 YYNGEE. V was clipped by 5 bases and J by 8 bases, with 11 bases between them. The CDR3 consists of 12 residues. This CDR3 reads CASSSAGDEQFF. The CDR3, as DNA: TGTGCCAGCAGTTCGGCAGGGGATGAGCAGTTCTTC.

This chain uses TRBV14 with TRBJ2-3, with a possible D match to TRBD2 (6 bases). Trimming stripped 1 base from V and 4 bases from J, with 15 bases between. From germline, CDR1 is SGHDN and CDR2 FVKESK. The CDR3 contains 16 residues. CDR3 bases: TGTGCCAGCAGCCAAGGGGCTGGACTACCGCCAGATACGCAGTATTTT. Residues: CASSQGAGLPPDTQYF.

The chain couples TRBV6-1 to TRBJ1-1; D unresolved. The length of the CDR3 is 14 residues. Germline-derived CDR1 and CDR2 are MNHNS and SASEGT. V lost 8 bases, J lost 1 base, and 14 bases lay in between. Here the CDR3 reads CASQEGWANTEAFF. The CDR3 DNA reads TGTGCCAGCCAGGAGGGATGGGCGAACACTGAAGCTTTCTTT.

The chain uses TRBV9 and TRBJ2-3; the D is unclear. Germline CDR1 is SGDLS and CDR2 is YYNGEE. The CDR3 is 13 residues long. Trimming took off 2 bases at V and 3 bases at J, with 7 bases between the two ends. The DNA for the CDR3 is TGTGCCAGCAGCGTGTCACAGACAGATACGCAGTATTTT. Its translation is CASSVSQTDTQYF.

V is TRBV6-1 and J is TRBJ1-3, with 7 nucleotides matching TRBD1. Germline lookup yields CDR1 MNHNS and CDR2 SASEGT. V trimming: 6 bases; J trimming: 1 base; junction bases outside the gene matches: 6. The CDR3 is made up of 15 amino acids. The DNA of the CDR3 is TGTGCCAGCAGCCCGGGACAGCGGTCTGGAAACACCATATATTTT. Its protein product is CASSPGQRSGNTIYF.

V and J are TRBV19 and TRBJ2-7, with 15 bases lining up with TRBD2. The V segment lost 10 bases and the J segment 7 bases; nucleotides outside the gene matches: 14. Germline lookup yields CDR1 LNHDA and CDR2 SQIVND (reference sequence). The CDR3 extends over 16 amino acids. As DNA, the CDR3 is TGTGCCACCACTTACCCCGGACTAGCGGGGGGGCGTGAGCAGTACTTC. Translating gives CATTYPGLAGGREQYF.

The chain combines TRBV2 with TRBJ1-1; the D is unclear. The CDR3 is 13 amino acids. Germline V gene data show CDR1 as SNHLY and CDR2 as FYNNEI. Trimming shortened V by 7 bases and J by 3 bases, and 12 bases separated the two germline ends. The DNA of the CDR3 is TGTGCCAGCAATAGCCGGGGAGACACTGAAGCTTTCTTT. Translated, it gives CASNSRGDTEAFF.

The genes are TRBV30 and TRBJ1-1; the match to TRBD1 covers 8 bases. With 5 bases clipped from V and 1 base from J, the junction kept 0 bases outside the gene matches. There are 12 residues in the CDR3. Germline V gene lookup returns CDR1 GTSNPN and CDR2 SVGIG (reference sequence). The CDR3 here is CAWGTGNTEAFF. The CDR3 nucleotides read TGTGCCTGGGGGACAGGGAACACTGAAGCTTTCTTT.

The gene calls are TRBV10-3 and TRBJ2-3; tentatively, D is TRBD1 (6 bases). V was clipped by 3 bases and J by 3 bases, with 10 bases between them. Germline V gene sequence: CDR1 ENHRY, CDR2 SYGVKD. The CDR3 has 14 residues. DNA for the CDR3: TGTGCCATCAGTGACACTCAGGGGACAGATACGCAGTATTTT. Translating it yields CAISDTQGTDTQYF.

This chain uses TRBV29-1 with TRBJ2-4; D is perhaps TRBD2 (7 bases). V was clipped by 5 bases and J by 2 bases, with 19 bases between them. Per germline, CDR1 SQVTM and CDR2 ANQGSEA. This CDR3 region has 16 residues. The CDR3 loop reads CSVRLGGAWTKNIQYF. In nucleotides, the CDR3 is TGCAGCGTTCGCCTGGGGGGGGCTTGGACCAAAAACATTCAGTACTTC. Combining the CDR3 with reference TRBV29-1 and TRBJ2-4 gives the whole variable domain SAVISQKPSRDICQRGTSLTIQCQVDSQVTMMFWYRQQPGQSLTLIATANQGSEATYESGFVIDKFPISRPNLTFSTLTVSNMSPEDSSIYLCSVRLGGAWTKNIQYFGAGTRLSVL.

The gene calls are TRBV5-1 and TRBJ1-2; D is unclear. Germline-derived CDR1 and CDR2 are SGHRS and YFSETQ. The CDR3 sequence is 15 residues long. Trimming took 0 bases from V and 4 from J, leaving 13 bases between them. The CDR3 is CASSLAGEARYGYTF. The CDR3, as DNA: TGCGCCAGCAGCTTGGCCGGGGAGGCGCGCTATGGCTACACCTTC. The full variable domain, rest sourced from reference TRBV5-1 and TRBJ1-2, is KAGVTQTPRYLIKTRGQQVTLSCSPISGHRSVSWYQQTPGQGLQFLFEYFSETQRNKGNFPGRFSGRQFSNSRSEMNVSTLELGDSALYLCASSLAGEARYGYTFGSGTRLTVV.

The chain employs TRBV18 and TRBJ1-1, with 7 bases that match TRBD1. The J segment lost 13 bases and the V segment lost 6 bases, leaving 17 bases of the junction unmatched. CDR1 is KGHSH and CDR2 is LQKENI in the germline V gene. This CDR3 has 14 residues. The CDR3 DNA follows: TGTGCCAGCTCCCCCTCCGGACAGGCTGTGAGGGGTTTCTTT. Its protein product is CASSPSGQAVRGFF.

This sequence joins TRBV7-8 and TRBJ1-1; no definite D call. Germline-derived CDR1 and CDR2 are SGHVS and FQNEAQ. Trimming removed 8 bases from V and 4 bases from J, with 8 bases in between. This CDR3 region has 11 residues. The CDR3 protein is CASWSGTEAFF. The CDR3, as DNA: TGTGCCAGCTGGAGTGGCACTGAAGCTTTCTTT.

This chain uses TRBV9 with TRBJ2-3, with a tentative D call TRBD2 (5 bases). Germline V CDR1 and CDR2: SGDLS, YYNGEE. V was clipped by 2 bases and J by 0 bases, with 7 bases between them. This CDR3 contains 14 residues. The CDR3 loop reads CASSVSGSTDTQYF. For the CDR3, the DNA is TGTGCCAGCAGCGTTTCGGGGAGCACAGATACGCAGTATTTT.

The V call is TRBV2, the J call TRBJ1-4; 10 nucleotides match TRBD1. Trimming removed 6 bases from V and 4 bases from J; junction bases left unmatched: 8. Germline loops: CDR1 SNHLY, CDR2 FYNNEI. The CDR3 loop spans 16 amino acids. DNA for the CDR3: TGTGCCAGCAGGAGCAGACAGGGGGCCGTTAATGAAAAACTGTTTTTT. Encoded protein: CASRSRQGAVNEKLFF. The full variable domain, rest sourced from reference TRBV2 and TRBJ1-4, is EPEVTQTPSHQVTQMGQEVILRCVPISNHLYFYWYRQILGQKVEFLVSFYNNEISEKSEIFDDQFSVERPDGSNFTLKIRSTKLEDSAMYFCASRSRQGAVNEKLFFGSGTQLSVL.

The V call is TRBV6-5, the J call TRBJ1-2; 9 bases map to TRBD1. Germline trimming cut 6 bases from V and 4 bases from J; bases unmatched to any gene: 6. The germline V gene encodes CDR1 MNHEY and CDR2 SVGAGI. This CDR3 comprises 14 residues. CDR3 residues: CASRPTGGLYGYTF. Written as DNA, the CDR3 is TGTGCCAGCAGGCCGACAGGGGGACTCTATGGCTACACCTTC.

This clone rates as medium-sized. CDR3 residues: CASSDRLSQPQHF. The CDR3 DNA reads as TGTGCCAGTTCAGACAGGCTTTCTCAGCCCCAGCATTTT. The rearrangement uses TRBV2 and TRBJ1-5; possible D gene TRBD1, 6 bases. Germline V gives CDR1 SNHLY, CDR2 FYNNEI. This CDR3 spans 13 amino acids. Trimming shortened V by 9 bases and J by 6 bases, and 15 bases separated the two germline ends.

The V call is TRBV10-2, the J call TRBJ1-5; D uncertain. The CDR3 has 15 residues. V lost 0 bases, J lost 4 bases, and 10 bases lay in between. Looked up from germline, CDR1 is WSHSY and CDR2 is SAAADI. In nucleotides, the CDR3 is TGCGCCAGCAGTGAGTCCGAGGGAGGGAATCAGCCCCAGCATTTT. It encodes CASSESEGGNQPQHF.

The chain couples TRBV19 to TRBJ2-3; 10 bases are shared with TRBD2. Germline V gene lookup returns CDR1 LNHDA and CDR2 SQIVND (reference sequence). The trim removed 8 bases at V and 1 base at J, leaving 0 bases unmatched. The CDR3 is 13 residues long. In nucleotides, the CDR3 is TGTGCCAGTGGGACTAGCGGCACAGATACGCAGTATTTT. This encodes CASGTSGTDTQYF.

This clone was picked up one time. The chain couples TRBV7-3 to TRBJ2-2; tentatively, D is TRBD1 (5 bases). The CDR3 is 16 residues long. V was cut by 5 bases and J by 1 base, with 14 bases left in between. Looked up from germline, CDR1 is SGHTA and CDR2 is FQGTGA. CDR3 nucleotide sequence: TGTGCCAGCAGCCATGGGGTGGGGCTGAACACCGGGGAGCTGTTTTTT. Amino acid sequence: CASSHGVGLNTGELFF.